What follows is one T cell receptor (beta chain) and its context. Its recognized antigen is unknown. No clone much larger than this one lies a single base away; base qualities are absent. This record comes from a study of blood T cell repertoires in COVID-19 (dated by TCRdb to about 2020). A note on the overall study: Samples from collaborators originated in the United States, Italy and Spain and spanned both the acute and convalescent phases of COVID-19. The material from the prospective study consisted of cDNA or gDNA derived from T cells, B-cell-depleted T cells, or PBMCs. Subjects who had been exposed to COVID-19, were actively infected with it, or had recovered from it provided the deeply sampled blood TCRbeta repertoires that made up the dataset. A freely available public database, intended as a resource for researchers studying the immune response to SARS-CoV-2, is where the repertoires were released. Samples came from the ongoing ImmuneRACE study (first 160 participants) plus 1,254 subjects from 6 global collaborators. The sample metadata nearly always contained a de-identified subject ID, COVID-19 status, age in years and sex. Where HLA class I and class II types were available, the types were taken from metadata supplied by the sample provider, not from assay-based typing. Overall results and qualifications from the work: Clinical and demographic metadata were provided uncurated, with the amount varying by source and participant.

The immunoSEQ Assay, a bias-controlled multiplex PCR, was used to amplify TCRbeta CDR3 regions from genomic DNA. As for the original processing: Within the assay, amplification of reference gene primers was used to estimate how many nucleated cells each sample contained. To quantify the absolute abundance of each unique TCRbeta CDR3 rearrangement, sequence reads were collapsed and filtered. For each sample, productive Simpson clonality was calculated as the square root of Simpson's diversity index over productive rearrangements. The immuneACCESS repertoire file appears here via TCRdb, limited to in-frame rearrangements. These files lack a portion of the clones; in checked studies, under half of the deficit traces to unresolved V genes, and the cause of the others is not known. V and J calls and clone size are as listed in that table; D and trimming were resolved from the DNA. Within this sample are tens of thousands of clones, with around 79% of them counted one time only. About 15% of the sample is held by the ten biggest clonotypes.

Each collaborating institution followed its own protocols to collect whole blood in K2EDTA tubes. Collaborator samples were shipped for TCRbeta analysis as frozen whole blood, isolated PBMCs, or DNA extracted from either sample type. Trimming costs V 0 bases and J 9 bases, and their ends lie 12 bases apart. The germline V gene provides CDR1 MNHEY and CDR2 SVGAGI. The CDR3 numbers 14 residues from cysteine through phenylalanine. Just CDR3 DNA is preserved here, 42 bases in frame from base 1. The sequence derives from a woman in her 70s with acute or convalescent COVID-19. The sequence joins TRBV6-5 to TRBJ2-1; the D region possibly corresponds to TRBD2 (5 bases align). The sample taken for sequencing was peripheral blood. The DNA is TGTGCCAGCAGTTACTCTGGCAGCCGGGGTGAGCAGTTCTTC. This translates into CASSYSGSRGEQFF.